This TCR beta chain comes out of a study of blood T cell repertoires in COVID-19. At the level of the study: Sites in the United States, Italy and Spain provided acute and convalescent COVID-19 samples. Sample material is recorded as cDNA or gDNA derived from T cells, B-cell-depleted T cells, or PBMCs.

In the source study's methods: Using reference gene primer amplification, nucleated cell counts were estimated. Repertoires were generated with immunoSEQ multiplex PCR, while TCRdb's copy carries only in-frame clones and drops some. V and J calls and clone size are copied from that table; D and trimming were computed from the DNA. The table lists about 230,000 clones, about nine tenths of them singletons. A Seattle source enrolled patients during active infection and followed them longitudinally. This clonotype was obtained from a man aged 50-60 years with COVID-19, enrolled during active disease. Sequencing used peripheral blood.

This CDR3 reads CASSSTDRARTDTQYF. Written as DNA, the CDR3 is TGTGCCAGCAGCTCCACCGACAGGGCCCGCACAGATACGCAGTATTTT. The V gene is TRBV7-2, the J gene TRBJ2-3, with 7 positions matching TRBD1. The CDR3 contains 16 residues. V gave up 4 bases and J gave up 1 base; unmatched junction bases: 8. The germline CDR1 and CDR2 sequences are SGHTA and FQGNSA. Variable domain in full (rest from reference TRBV7-2 and TRBJ2-3): GAGVSQSPSNKVTEKGKDVELRCDPISGHTALYWYRQSLGQGLEFLIYFQGNSAPDKSGLPSDRFSAERTGGSVSTLTIQRTQQEDSAVYLCASSSTDRARTDTQYFGPGTRLTVL.